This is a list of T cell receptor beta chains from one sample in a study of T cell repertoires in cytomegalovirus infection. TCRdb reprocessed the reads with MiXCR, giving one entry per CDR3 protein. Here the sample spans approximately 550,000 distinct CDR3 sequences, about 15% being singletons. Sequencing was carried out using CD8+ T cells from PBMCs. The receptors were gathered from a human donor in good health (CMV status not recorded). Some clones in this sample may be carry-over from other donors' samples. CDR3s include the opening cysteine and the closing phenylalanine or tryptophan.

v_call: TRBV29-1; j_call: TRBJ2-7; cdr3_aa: CSVDRTGEGYEQYF
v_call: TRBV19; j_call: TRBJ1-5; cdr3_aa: CASSGAWSNQPQHF
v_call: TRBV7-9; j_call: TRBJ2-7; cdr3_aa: CASSESGTTEQYF
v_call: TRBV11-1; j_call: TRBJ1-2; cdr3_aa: CASSNRGLSHGYTF
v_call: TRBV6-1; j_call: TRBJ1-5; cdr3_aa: CASSRDRGQPQHF
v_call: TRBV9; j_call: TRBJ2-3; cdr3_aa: CASSGRAGSVADTQYF
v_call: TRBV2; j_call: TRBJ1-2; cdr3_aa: CARIFTGGVEGYTF
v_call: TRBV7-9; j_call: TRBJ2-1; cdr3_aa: CASSRLAGSNEQFF
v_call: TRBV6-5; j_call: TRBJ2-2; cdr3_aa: CASSYESPRPGELFF
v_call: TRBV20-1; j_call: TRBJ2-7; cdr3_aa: CSASGPGKSYEQYF
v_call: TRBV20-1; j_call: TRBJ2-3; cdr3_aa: CSARELAGVGDTQYF
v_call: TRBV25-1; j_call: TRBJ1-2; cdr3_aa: CASSDQPGTGSLSHYGYTF
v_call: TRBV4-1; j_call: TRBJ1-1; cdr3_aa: CASSQVGSLMNTEAFF
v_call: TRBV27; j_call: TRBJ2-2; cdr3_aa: CASRGTSGGGDTGELFF